The 9 T cell receptor beta chains presented below share a single source sample, sequenced in a study of blood T cell repertoires in COVID-19. The data were produced by immunoSEQ multiplex PCR, yet TCRdb's version contains in-frame clones alone and is incomplete. The profile covers under 350,000 clones, with 89% appearing a single time and 2% to 2.5% taken by the ten largest. Material for sequencing was peripheral blood. Receptor source: a man between 50 and 59 years old with acute or convalescent COVID-19.

The chain joins TRBV30 to TRBJ1-2, with D tentatively TRBD1 (6 bases). CDR1 is GTSNPN and CDR2 is SVGIG in the germline V gene (reference sequence). Trimming left V 3 bases short and J 0 bases short, with 14 bases between. The CDR3 sequence is 15 residues long. The CDR3 DNA reads TGTGCCTGGAGGACTACAGGGAAAGCTAACTATGGCTACACCTTC. Protein sequence: CAWRTTGKANYGYTF. Full variable domain (missing parts from reference TRBV30 and TRBJ1-2): SQTIHQWPATLVQPVGSPLSLECTVEGTSNPNLYWYRQAAGRGLQLLFYSVGIGQISSEVPQNLSASRPQDRQFILSSKKLLLSDSGFYLCAWRTTGKANYGYTFGSGTRLTVV.

The J gene is TRBJ1-1, the V gene TRBV2; the match to TRBD1 covers 7 bases. The CDR3 has 14 residues. Germline lookup yields CDR1 SNHLY and CDR2 FYNNEI. V shed 4 bases and J 4 bases; nucleotides not matched to a gene: 6. The CDR3 nucleotides are TGTGCCAGCAGTGGCAGTCAGGGGGTCACTGAAGCTTTCTTT. Translating it yields CASSGSQGVTEAFF. Together with reference TRBV2 and TRBJ1-1, the CDR3 gives the full variable domain: EPEVTQTPSHQVTQMGQEVILRCVPISNHLYFYWYRQILGQKVEFLVSFYNNEISEKSEIFDDQFSVERPDGSNFTLKIRSTKLEDSAMYFCASSGSQGVTEAFFGQGTRLTVV.

J is TRBJ1-6 and V is TRBV5-1, with D unclear. The germline CDR1 and CDR2 sequences are SGHRS and YFSETQ. V was pared by 0 bases and J by 14 bases, with 21 bases between. The CDR3 has 16 residues. The CDR3 DNA reads TGCGCCAGCAGCTTGGTAGTCGGGCGGGGTCGCGCGGCCCTCCACTTT. The encoded protein is CASSLVVGRGRAALHF.

In this sample, this clone turned up once. The chain is built from TRBV19 and TRBJ2-6; the D gene is possibly TRBD1 (6 bases). Trimming stripped 6 bases from V and 5 bases from J, with 14 bases between. The CDR3 sequence is 15 residues long. Germline V gene sequence: CDR1 LNHDA, CDR2 SQIVND (reference sequence). The CDR3 loop reads CASSRGHGRANVLTF. In DNA form, the CDR3 reads TGTGCCAGTAGCCGGGGACACGGCAGGGCCAACGTCCTGACTTTC.

CDR3 nucleotide sequence: TGTGCCAGCAGTACCCCGGGACTAGCGTACAATGAGCAGTTCTTC. Protein: CASSTPGLAYNEQFF. This chain links TRBV2 with TRBJ2-1; 10 positions agree with TRBD2. J gave up 4 bases and V 5 bases, and 5 bases lay outside the gene matches. The CDR3 runs 15 residues. Germline CDR1 reads SNHLY; CDR2 reads FYNNEI.

In its sample, this clone was seen once. The rearrangement uses TRBV5-1 and TRBJ2-3; no reliable D call. CDR3 size: 14 residues. Germline V gives CDR1 SGHRS, CDR2 YFSETQ. The germline V and J ends were trimmed by 0 bases and 3 bases, with 8 bases remaining between them. CDR3 loop: CASSLAGWTDTQYF. The CDR3 DNA follows: TGCGCCAGCAGCTTGGCAGGTTGGACAGATACGCAGTATTTT.

This clone was seen a single time. The chain is built from TRBV18 and TRBJ1-5, with 10 bases matching TRBD1. CDR1 and CDR2 (germline): KGHSH, LQKENI. The CDR3 totals 15 residues. V lost 2 bases to trimming and J lost 7 bases; unmatched junction nucleotides: 5. CDR3 sequence reads: CASSPGTGVEQPQHF. The CDR3 nucleotides read TGTGCCAGCTCACCAGGGACAGGGGTTGAGCAGCCCCAGCATTTT.

This clone was seen a single time. The chain employs TRBV19 and TRBJ2-2; 9 bases map to TRBD1. Per the germline V gene, CDR1 is LNHDA and CDR2 is SQIVND (reference sequence). Germline trimming cut 9 bases from V and 5 bases from J; bases unmatched to any gene: 13. CDR3 size: 16 residues. DNA for the CDR3: TGTGCCAGAGGGGCCTCTGGGACAGGGAGGACCGGGGAGCTGTTTTTT. This translates into CARGASGTGRTGELFF. Looking up the rest from reference TRBV19 and TRBJ2-2 gives the full variable domain: DGGITQSPKYLFRKEGQNVTLSCEQNLNHDAMYWYRQDPGQGLRLIYYSQIVNDFQKGDIAEGYSVSREKKESFPLTVTSAQKNPTAFYLCARGASGTGRTGELFFGEGSRLTVL.

The rearrangement joins TRBV10-1 to TRBJ2-7; TRBD1 is a possible D gene (5 bases). Between the trimmed V and J ends, which lost 2 bases and 5 bases, there was a span of 13 bases. This CDR3 contains 14 residues. The germline V gene has CDR1 WNHNN and CDR2 SYGVQD (reference sequence). CDR3 bases: TGCGCCAGCAGTGAGGGTAGTTGGGGCCACGAGCAGTACTTC. It translates to CASSEGSWGHEQYF.